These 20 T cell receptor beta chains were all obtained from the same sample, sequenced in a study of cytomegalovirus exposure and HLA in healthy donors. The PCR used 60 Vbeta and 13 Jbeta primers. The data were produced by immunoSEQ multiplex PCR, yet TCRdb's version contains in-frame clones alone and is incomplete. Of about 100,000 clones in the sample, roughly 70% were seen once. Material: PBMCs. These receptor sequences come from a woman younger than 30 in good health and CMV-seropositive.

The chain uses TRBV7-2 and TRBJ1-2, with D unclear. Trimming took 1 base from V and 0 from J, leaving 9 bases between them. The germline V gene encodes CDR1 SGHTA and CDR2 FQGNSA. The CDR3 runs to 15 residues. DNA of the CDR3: TGTGCCAGCAGCTTAGGGGCAGGCGCTAACTATGGCTACACCTTC. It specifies CASSLGAGANYGYTF. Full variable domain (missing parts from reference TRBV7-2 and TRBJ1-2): GAGVSQSPSNKVTEKGKDVELRCDPISGHTALYWYRQSLGQGLEFLIYFQGNSAPDKSGLPSDRFSAERTGGSVSTLTIQRTQQEDSAVYLCASSLGAGANYGYTFGSGTRLTVV.

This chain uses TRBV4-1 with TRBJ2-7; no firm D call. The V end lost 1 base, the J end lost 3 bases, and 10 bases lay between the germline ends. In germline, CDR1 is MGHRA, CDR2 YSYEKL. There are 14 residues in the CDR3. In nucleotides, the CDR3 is TGCGCCAGCAGCCAAGCTCTAGGAAACTACGAGCAGTACTTC. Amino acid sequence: CASSQALGNYEQYF.

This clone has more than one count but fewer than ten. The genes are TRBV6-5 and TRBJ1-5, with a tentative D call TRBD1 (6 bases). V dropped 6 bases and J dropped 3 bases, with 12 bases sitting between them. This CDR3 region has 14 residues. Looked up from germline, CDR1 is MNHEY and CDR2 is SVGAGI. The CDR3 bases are TGTGCCAGCAGCCGCGGGGGGCCCAATCAGCCCCAGCATTTT. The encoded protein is CASSRGGPNQPQHF.

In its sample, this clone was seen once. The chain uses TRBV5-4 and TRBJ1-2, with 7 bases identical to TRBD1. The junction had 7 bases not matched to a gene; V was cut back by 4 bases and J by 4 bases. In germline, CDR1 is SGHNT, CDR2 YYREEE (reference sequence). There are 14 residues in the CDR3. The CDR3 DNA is TGTGCCAGCAGCATTCCGGGACAGCCCTATGGCTACACCTTC. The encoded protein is CASSIPGQPYGYTF.

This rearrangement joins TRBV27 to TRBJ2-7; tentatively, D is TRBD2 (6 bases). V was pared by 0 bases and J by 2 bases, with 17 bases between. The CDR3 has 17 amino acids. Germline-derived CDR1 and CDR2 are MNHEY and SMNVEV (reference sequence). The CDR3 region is CASSLSGGGLTTYEQYF. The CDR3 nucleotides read TGTGCCAGCAGTTTATCCGGGGGAGGCTTAACCACCTACGAGCAGTACTTC.

CDR3 bases: TGCGCCAGCAGCCAAGATCCCAGGAATAGTTCACCCCTCCACTTT. It encodes CASSQDPRNSSPLHF. This chain uses TRBV4-3 with TRBJ1-6, with no clear D. The CDR3 is made up of 15 amino acids. V dropped 0 bases and J dropped 9 bases, with 12 bases sitting between them. Germline lookup yields CDR1 LGHNA and CDR2 YSLEER.

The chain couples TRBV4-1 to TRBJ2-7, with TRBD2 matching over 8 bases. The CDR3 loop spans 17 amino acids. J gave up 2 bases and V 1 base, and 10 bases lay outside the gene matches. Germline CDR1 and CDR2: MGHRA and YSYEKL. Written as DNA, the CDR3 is TGCGCCAGCAGCCAAGCCCAATCCAGCGGGAGTGCCTACGAGCAGTACTTC. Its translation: CASSQAQSSGSAYEQYF.

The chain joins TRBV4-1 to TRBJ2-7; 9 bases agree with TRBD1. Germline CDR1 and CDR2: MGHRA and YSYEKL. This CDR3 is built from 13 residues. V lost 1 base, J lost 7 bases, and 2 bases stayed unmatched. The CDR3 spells CASSQGTGVEQYF. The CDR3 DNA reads TGCGCCAGCAGCCAAGGGACAGGGGTGGAGCAGTACTTC.

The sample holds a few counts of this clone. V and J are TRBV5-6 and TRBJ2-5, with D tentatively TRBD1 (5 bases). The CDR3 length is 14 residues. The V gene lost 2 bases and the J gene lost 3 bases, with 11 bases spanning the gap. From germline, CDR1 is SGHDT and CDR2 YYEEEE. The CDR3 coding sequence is TGTGCCAGCAGCTTAAACCCAGGGAAAGAGACCCAGTACTTC. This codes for CASSLNPGKETQYF.

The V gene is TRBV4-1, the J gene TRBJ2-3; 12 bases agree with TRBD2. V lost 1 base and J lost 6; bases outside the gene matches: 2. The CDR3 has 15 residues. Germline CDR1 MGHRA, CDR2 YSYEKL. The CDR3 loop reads CASSQGLAGVDTQYF. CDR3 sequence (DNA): TGCGCCAGCAGCCAAGGACTAGCGGGGGTGGATACGCAGTATTTT.

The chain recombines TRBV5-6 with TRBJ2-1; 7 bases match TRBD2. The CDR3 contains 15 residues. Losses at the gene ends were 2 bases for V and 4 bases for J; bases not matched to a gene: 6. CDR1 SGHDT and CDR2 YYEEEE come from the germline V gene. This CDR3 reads CASSFGERGYNEQFF. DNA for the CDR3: TGTGCCAGCAGCTTCGGGGAGCGGGGTTACAATGAGCAGTTCTTC.

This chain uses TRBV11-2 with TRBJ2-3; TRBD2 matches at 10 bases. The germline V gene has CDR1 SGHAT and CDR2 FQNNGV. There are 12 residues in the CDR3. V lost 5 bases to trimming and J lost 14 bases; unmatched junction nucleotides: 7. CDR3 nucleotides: TGTGCCAGCAGCAAGACTAGCGGGCCAGGGTATTTT. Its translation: CASSKTSGPGYF.

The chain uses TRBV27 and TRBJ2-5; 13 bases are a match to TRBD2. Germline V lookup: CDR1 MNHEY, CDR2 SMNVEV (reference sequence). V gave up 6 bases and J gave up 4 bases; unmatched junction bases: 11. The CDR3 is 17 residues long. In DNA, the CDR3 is TGTGCCAGCAGACCCCCCGGACTAGCGGGAGTTGCAGAGACCCAGTACTTC. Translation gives CASRPPGLAGVAETQYF.

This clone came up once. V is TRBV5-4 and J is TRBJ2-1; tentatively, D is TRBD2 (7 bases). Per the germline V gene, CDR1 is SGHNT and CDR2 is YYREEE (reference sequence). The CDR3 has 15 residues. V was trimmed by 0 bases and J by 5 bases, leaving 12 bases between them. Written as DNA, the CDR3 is TGTGCCAGCAGCTTGGTGGGAGGGGGTGACAATGAGCAGTTCTTC. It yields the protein CASSLVGGGDNEQFF.

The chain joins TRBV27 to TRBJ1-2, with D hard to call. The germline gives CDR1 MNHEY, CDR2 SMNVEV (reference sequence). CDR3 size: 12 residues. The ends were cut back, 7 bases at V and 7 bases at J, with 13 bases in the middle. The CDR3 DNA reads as TGTGCCAGCACCGATCGGGGAGCTGGCTACACCTTC. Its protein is CASTDRGAGYTF.

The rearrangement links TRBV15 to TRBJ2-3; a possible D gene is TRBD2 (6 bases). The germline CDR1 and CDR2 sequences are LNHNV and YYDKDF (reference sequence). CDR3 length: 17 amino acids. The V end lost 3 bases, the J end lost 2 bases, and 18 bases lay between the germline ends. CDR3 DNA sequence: TGTGCCACCAGCAGGGGGCTTACGGCGGGATCCACAGATACGCAGTATTTT. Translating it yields CATSRGLTAGSTDTQYF.

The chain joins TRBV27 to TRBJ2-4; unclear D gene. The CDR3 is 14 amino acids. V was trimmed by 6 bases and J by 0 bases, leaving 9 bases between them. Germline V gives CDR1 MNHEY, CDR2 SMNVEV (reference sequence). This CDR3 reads CASSPTPAKNIQYF. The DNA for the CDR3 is TGTGCCAGCAGCCCGACTCCAGCCAAAAACATTCAGTACTTC.

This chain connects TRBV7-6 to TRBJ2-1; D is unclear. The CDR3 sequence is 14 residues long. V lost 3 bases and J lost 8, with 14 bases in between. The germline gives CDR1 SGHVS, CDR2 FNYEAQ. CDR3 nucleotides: TGTGCCAGCAGCTTCAGCACCGGAGCCGATGAGCAGTTCTTC. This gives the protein CASSFSTGADEQFF. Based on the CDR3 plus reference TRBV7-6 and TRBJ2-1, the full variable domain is GAGVSQSPRYKVTKRGQDVALRCDPISGHVSLYWYRQALGQGPEFLTYFNYEAQQDKSGLPNDRFSAERPEGSISTLTIQRTEQRDSAMYRCASSFSTGADEQFFGPGTRLTVL.

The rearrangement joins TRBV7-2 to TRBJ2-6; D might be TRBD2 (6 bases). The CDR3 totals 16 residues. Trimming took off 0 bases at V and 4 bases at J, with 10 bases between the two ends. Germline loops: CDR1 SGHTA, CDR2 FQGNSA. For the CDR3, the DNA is TGTGCCAGCAGCTTAGCACGGGGAGGAGGGGCCAACGTCCTGACTTTC. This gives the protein CASSLARGGGANVLTF.

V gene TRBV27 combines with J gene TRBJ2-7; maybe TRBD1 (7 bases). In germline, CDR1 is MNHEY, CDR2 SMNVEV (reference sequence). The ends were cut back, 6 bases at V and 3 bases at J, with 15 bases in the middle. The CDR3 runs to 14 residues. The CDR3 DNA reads TGTGCCAGCAGCCGGCGGGACAGCTTCTACGAGCAGTACTTC. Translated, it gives CASSRRDSFYEQYF.